A selection of T cell receptor beta chains follows, all from one sample in a study of coeliac disease. Sequenced by immunoSEQ multiplex PCR; TCRdb stores in-frame clones only, minus some. The sample records some 2,500 clones, 66% being singletons. Input material: lamina propria lymphocytes from the gut. All receptors come from a woman aged 65 to 85 with celiac disease on a gluten-free diet. The CDR3 runs from the conserved cysteine through the conserved F or W. The size entry is marked missing in some rows and otherwise reads once, few, many or a size class.

14	-	TRBV4-1	TRBJ1-1	CASSQGQGRTEAFF
15	few	TRBV5-4	TRBJ2-5	CASSSSSGSEETQYF
15	-	TRBV7-9	TRBJ2-7	CASSLGQGVSYEQYF
17	-	TRBV4-2	TRBJ1-4	CASSLTHHGATNEKLFF
14	-	TRBV11-2	TRBJ2-5	CASSVPGGVETQYF
17	few	TRBV7-2	TRBJ2-5	CASSLWREKIYQETQYF
17	-	TRBV21-1	TRBJ2-1	CASSKRGGSGGTNEQFF
17	-	TRBV10-3	TRBJ2-1	CAITQRWDSSSYNEQFF
13	-	TRBV2	TRBJ1-5	CASSGAGGSAQHF
13	-	TRBV27	TRBJ2-1	CASNPSGRGEQFF
15	few	TRBV6-6	TRBJ2-5	CASSLGGRTQETQYF
13	few	TRBV6-1	TRBJ2-4	CASSTNKECIQYF
16	-	TRBV5-1	TRBJ2-5	CASSPEGLGGSETQYF
19	-	TRBV5-4	TRBJ2-6	CASTHQGDGAGSGANVLTF
15	-	TRBV27	TRBJ1-5	CASSLVGQGNQPQHF
14	-	TRBV6-5	TRBJ2-3	CASRQGGAGDTQYF
16	-	TRBV21-1	TRBJ2-2	CASWTYRERYTGELFF
16	-	TRBV6-6	TRBJ2-3	CASSYGVAAATDTQYF
14	-	TRBV11-3	TRBJ1-2	CASSLDLGNYGYTF
13	-	TRBV18	TRBJ2-7	CASSPDTSYEQYF
12	-	TRBV6-1	TRBJ2-1	CASSRRVNEQFF
14	few	TRBV9	TRBJ1-2	CASSAMTGAHGYTF
17	once	TRBV21-1	TRBJ1-2	CASSALLATRKTYGYTF
15	-	TRBV6-1	TRBJ2-4	CASSPSGRRKNIQYF
11	-	TRBV6-1	TRBJ2-1	CASSPGTSGFF
17	-	TRBV7-8	TRBJ1-5	CASSWTAFSDSNQPQHF
13	-	TRBV10-2	TRBJ2-7	CASSETVAAQQYF